This T cell receptor beta chain appears in the sequencing data of a study of cytomegalovirus exposure and HLA in healthy donors. Notes on the study in general: A previous analysis found most TCR beta V segments productive roughly 87% or roughly 30% of the time.

The study ran its PCR with 60 Vbeta and 13 Jbeta primers. Assay used: immunoSEQ multiplex PCR; TCRdb lists only in-frame clones, some missing. This sample yields some 150,000 clones, of which roughly 78% are seen a single time; about 3.4% belongs to the top ten. Deletions cut 3 bases from V and 4 bases from J, with 13 bases between. The germline CDR1 and CDR2 sequences are LNHDA and SQIVND (reference sequence). The CDR3 covers 15 residues. Concerning this clone: Its antigen is unknown.

The chain has TRBV19 and TRBJ1-5, with D tentatively TRBD1 (5 bases). Material: PBMCs. This TCR derives from a man aged 18 to 29 in good health and CMV-seropositive. The CDR3 loop is CASSMQGLENQPQHF. The CDR3 bases are TGTGCCAGTAGTATGCAGGGCTTGGAAAATCAGCCCCAGCATTTT.